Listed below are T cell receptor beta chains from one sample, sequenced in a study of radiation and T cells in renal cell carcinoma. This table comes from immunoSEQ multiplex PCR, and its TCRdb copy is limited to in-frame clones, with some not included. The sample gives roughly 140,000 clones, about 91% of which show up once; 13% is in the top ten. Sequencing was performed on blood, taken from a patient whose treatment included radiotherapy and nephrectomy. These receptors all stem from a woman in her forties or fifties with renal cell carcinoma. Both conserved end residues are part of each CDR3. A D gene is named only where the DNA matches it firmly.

CASSQDTSGLYEQYF	TRBV4-2	TRBJ2-7	TRBD2
CASSQEGVSYGYTF	TRBV4-1	TRBJ1-2	NA
CASSPGGGNTEAFF	TRBV4-2	TRBJ1-1	NA
CASRVDTDSSYEQYF	TRBV6-5	TRBJ2-7	NA
CASSVEASSYNEQFF	TRBV9	TRBJ2-1	NA
CASSLNTGTANTIYF	TRBV5-1	TRBJ1-3	TRBD1
CASSQESDTGELFF	TRBV18	TRBJ2-2	NA
CAWSVDRDPEAFF	TRBV30	TRBJ1-1	TRBD1
CASSFLGVGELFF	TRBV6-5	TRBJ2-2	NA
CASSEARGYDGRWFF	TRBV6-1	TRBJ2-1	NA
CSARGSPPYF	TRBV20-1	TRBJ2-3	NA
CASRPDRGPTEAFF	TRBV6-5	TRBJ1-1	TRBD1
CSVSGDYGYTF	TRBV29-1	TRBJ1-2	NA
CASSGTAGNQPQHF	TRBV19	TRBJ1-5	TRBD1
CASSVVQANTEAFF	TRBV5-1	TRBJ1-1	NA
CASSSLQGPGYTF	TRBV19	TRBJ1-2	NA
CASSWGAQGGQPQHF	TRBV19	TRBJ1-5	NA
CASSEDREVGYTF	TRBV7-8	TRBJ1-2	TRBD1
CASSARGNQPQHF	TRBV6-1	TRBJ1-5	NA
CASSGGSTEAFF	TRBV2	TRBJ1-1	NA
CASSHTGGTDTQYF	TRBV5-4	TRBJ2-3	TRBD1
CASRSRRSSGNTIYF	TRBV27	TRBJ1-3	NA
CASSQGTDYGYTF	TRBV14	TRBJ1-2	NA
CASSYGQGLWNEQFF	TRBV6-6	TRBJ2-1	TRBD1
CASSSEGLETQYF	TRBV5-4	TRBJ2-5	NA
CASSGGGWVTFF	TRBV6-1	TRBJ1-1	NA
CASSFSGFGNTIYF	TRBV5-4	TRBJ1-3	NA
CASSQDLAVNYGYTF	TRBV4-3	TRBJ1-2	NA
CAISSGTPYSNQPQHF	TRBV10-3	TRBJ1-5	NA
CASRSHSTLGEKLFF	TRBV6-1	TRBJ1-4	NA
CASSSGGGGEKLFF	TRBV6-1	TRBJ1-4	TRBD1
CASSPGGFSGNTIYF	TRBV9	TRBJ1-3	NA
CASRRLVSTDTQYF	TRBV4-1	TRBJ2-3	NA
CASSALVGGNIQYF	TRBV9	TRBJ2-4	NA
CASSRGHTEAFF	TRBV18	TRBJ1-1	NA
CASSEGWGGKETQYF	TRBV2	TRBJ2-5	NA
CASSLTGTSSYNEQFF	TRBV7-2	TRBJ2-1	TRBD2
CASSSYRSLGTEAFF	TRBV7-9	TRBJ1-1	NA
CASSLGGVDTDTQYF	TRBV11-2	TRBJ2-3	TRBD2
CASSVEAGGRNTGELFF	TRBV9	TRBJ2-2	TRBD2